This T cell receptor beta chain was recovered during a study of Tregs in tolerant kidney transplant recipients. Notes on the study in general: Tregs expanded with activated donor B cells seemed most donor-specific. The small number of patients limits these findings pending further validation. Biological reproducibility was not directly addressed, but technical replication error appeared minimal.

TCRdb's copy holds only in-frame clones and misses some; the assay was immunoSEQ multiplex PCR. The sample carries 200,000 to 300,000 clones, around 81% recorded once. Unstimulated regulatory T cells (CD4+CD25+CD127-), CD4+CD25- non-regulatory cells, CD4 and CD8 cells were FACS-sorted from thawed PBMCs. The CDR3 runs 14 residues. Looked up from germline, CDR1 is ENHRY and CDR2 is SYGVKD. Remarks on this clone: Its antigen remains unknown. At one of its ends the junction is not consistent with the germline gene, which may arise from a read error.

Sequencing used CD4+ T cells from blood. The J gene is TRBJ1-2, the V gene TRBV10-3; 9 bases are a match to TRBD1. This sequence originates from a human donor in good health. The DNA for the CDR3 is TGTGCCGTCAGTGGGACAGGGAGTTCCTATGGCTACACCTTC. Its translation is CAVSGTGSSYGYTF.